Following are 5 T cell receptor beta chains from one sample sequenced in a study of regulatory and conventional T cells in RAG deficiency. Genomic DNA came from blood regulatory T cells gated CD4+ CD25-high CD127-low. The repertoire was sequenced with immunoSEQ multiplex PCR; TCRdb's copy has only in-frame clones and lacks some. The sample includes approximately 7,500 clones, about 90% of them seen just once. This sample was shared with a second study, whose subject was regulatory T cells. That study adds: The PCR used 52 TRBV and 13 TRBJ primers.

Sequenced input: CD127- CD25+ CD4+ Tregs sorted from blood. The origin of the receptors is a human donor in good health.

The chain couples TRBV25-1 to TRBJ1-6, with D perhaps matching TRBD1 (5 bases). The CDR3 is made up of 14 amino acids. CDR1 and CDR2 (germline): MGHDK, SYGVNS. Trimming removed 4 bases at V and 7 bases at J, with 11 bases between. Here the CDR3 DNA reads TGTGCCAGCAGTGGCACAGGTCAAAATTCACCCCTCCACTTT. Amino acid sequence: CASSGTGQNSPLHF.

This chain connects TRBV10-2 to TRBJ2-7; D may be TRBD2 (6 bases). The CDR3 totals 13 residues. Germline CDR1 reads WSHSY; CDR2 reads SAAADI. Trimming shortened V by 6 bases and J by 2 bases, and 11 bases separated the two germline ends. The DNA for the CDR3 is TGCGCCAGCAGGTTGGGGGGTACCTACGAGCAGTACTTC. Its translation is CASRLGGTYEQYF.

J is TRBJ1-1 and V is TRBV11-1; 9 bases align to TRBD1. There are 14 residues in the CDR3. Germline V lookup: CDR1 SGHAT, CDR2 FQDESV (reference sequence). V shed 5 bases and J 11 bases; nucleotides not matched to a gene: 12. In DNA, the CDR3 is TGTGCCAGCAGCAGGGACAGGGAGGGCCCTCGCGCTTTCTTT. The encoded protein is CASSRDREGPRAFF.

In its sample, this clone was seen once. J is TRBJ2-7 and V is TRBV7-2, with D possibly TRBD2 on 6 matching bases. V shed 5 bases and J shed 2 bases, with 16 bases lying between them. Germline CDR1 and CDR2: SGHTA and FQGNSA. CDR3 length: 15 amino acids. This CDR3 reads CASSPDRLVTYEQYF. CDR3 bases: TGTGCCAGCAGCCCCGACAGACTAGTAACCTACGAGCAGTACTTC.

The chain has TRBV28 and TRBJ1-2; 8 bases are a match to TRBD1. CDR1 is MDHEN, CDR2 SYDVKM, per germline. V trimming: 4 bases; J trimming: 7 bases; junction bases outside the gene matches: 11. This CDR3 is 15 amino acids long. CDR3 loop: CASSSMDREAGGYTF. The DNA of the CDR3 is TGTGCCAGCAGTTCTATGGACAGGGAAGCTGGTGGCTACACCTTC.